This is a list of T cell receptor beta chains from one sample in a study of cytomegalovirus exposure and HLA in healthy donors. The method was immunoSEQ multiplex PCR; TCRdb's version includes in-frame clones alone and lacks a portion of them. Of under 200,000 clones in the sample, approximately 72% were seen once. The sample was PBMCs. Every receptor here comes from a man aged 50-59 years in good health and CMV-seronegative. Both conserved end residues are trimmed from each CDR3. Size is omitted from some rows. Given values are once, few, many or a class for expanded clones.

>TRBJ1-5|-|TRBV28
ASSSPARTGGNQPQH
>TRBJ1-5|-|TRBV19
ASSVSGTGVNQPQH
>TRBJ1-1|-|TRBV23-1
ASSQTRQGFTEAF
>TRBJ2-3|-|TRBV7-2
ASSDIAGGLTDTQY
>TRBJ1-4|-|TRBV5-1
ASSPLQAPRSNEKLF
>TRBJ1-4|-|TRBV7-8
ASSQGQGTEKLF
>TRBJ2-2|few|TRBV2
ASSLRTSGGTGELF
>TRBJ2-5|-|TRBV5-1
ASSLQGLAGGQGTQY
>TRBJ1-5|-|TRBV7-2
ASSLDRDNQPQH
>TRBJ2-7|-|TRBV5-1
ASSLGTSRPYEQY
>TRBJ1-4|-|TRBV2
ASRGRGALNEKLF
>TRBJ2-3|-|TRBV7-2
ASSPRLAGATDTQY
>TRBJ2-7|-|TRBV10-3
AISESDRIRGEQY
>TRBJ1-6|-|TRBV5-4
ASRSGQGSSYNSPLH
>TRBJ1-2|-|TRBV27
ATRQTGNYGYT
>TRBJ2-3|-|TRBV5-6
ASSLSRNSTDTQY
>TRBJ1-5|-|TRBV7-9
ASSSPNEANQPQH
>TRBJ1-1|-|TRBV4-3
ASSHHPHQGGNTEAF
>TRBJ2-4|once|TRBV6-7
AISTEAGGS
>TRBJ2-1|-|TRBV5-1
ASTGGSSYNEQF
>TRBJ2-3|-|TRBV27
ASSSRQGGYDTDTQY
>TRBJ2-1|-|TRBV28
ASSSYLATLLYEQF
>TRBJ2-3|-|TRBV25-1
ASTGTGGGDTQY
>TRBJ2-5|-|TRBV5-8
ASSFIGQGLETQY
>TRBJ1-1|few|TRBV5-1
ASSLVGTEFYLEAF
>TRBJ1-5|-|TRBV5-6
ASSLGTGNQPQH
>TRBJ1-4|-|TRBV7-2
ASSRTGTTNEKLF
>TRBJ1-4|-|TRBV28
ASSLWRGADEKLF
>TRBJ2-3|few|TRBV9
ASSVLRTGGTDTQY
>TRBJ2-3|-|TRBV4-1
ASSQRGLAQADTQY
>TRBJ2-1|-|TRBV6-5
ASSYLAAGVGNEQF
>TRBJ2-3|-|TRBV14
ASSLDRGRADTQY
>TRBJ2-1|few|TRBV5-1
ASSLGGGDWDEQF
>TRBJ1-4|-|TRBV6-6
AYRENEKLF
>TRBJ2-1|-|TRBV6-4
ASSPTGGRDNEQF
>TRBJ2-2|-|TRBV19
ATTRRTPSNTGELF
>TRBJ1-2|-|TRBV6-6
ASSTQQGAVHSGYT
>TRBJ2-7|-|TRBV6-5
ASRGLAGSSYEQY
>TRBJ2-7|-|TRBV5-6
ASSWEGVTYEQY
>TRBJ1-4|-|TRBV4-1
ASSQGQLGGEKLF
>TRBJ2-7|-|TRBV10-3
AISVAGGSYEQY
>TRBJ2-3|-|TRBV15
ATSRATSTDTQY